The 32 T cell receptor beta chains given below trace back to one sample, sequenced in a study of blood T cell repertoires in COVID-19 (dated by TCRdb to the early 2020s). Library preparation used the immunoSEQ multiplex PCR assay. In TCRdb, the immuneACCESS table is reduced to in-frame sequences with V and J assigned. These tables do not hold every clone; where another copy was compared, an unresolved V gene accounts for under half, and the others remain unexplained. The sample data list roughly 150,000 clones, and around nine tenths of these were observed just once. The ten largest clones represent 5% of the sample. The sample comprised peripheral blood. The source is a human donor in a cohort sampled during active COVID-19.

This chain uses TRBV28 with TRBJ2-5; 10 bases line up with TRBD2. Germline CDR1 is MDHEN and CDR2 is SYDVKM. V was pared by 8 bases and J by 5 bases, with 8 bases of the junction left unmatched. The CDR3 is made up of 14 amino acids. CDR3 amino acids: CASGKLAGYETQYF. As DNA, the CDR3 is TGTGCCAGCGGGAAACTAGCGGGATATGAGACCCAGTACTTC.

This clone was counted between two and nine times. The chain carries TRBV29-1 and TRBJ1-5, with 9 bases that match TRBD1. There are 13 residues in the CDR3. The V segment lost 5 bases and the J segment 7 bases; nucleotides outside the gene matches: 6. Germline V gives CDR1 SQVTM, CDR2 ANQGSEA. The CDR3 sequence: CSVQTGGGQPQHF. CDR3 sequence (DNA): TGCAGCGTTCAGACAGGGGGAGGACAGCCCCAGCATTTT.

The chain couples TRBV3-1 (or the pseudogene TRBV3-2) to TRBJ1-1; D might be TRBD1 (5 bases). The CDR3 has 14 residues. Deletions cut 1 base from V and 9 bases from J, with 15 bases between. Germline CDR1 and CDR2: LGHDT and YNNKEL (reference sequence). The CDR3 here is CASSQAGDRTQAFF. CDR3 DNA sequence: TGTGCCAGCAGCCAAGCCGGAGACAGAACTCAAGCTTTCTTT.

The chain combines TRBV27 with TRBJ1-5; D is possibly TRBD1 (6 bases). The CDR3 is 13 amino acids. Germline CDR1 MNHEY, CDR2 SMNVEV (reference sequence). The V end lost 6 bases, the J end lost 0 bases, and 6 bases lay between the germline ends. The CDR3 nucleotides are TGTGCCAGCAGGGACAGTAGCAATCAGCCCCAGCATTTT. Translation gives CASRDSSNQPQHF.

J is TRBJ1-5 and V is TRBV6-4; weak D call: TRBD1 (5 bases). Per the germline V gene, CDR1 is MRHNA and CDR2 is SNTAGT. This CDR3 has 14 residues. V was trimmed by 8 bases and J by 3 bases, leaving 14 bases between them. The CDR3 DNA reads as TGTGCCAGCGATAGCGGGGGGGACAATCAGCCCCAGCATTTT. Its protein is CASDSGGDNQPQHF.

The chain combines TRBV7-6 with TRBJ2-5; D may be TRBD2 (7 bases). Trimming shortened V by 5 bases and J by 7 bases, and 14 bases separated the two germline ends. The CDR3 length is 13 residues. Germline CDR1 and CDR2: SGHVS and FNYEAQ. This CDR3 is CASSRDTGGTQYF. CDR3 bases: TGTGCCAGCAGCCGGGACACGGGGGGGACCCAGTACTTC.

This sequence joins TRBV9 and TRBJ2-1, with 8 bases identical to TRBD1. The germline gives CDR1 SGDLS, CDR2 YYNGEE. There are 14 residues in the CDR3. J lost 7 bases, V lost 4 bases, and 7 bases had no gene match. CDR3 DNA sequence: TGTGCCAGCAGCCCCCCGACAGGGGTAAATGAGCAGTTCTTC. Translation gives CASSPPTGVNEQFF.

The chain recombines TRBV7-2 with TRBJ1-4, with D uncertain. Germline CDR1 is SGHTA and CDR2 is FQGNSA. This CDR3 has 12 amino acids. Trimming shortened V by 6 bases and J by 3 bases, and 5 bases separated the two germline ends. The CDR3 DNA reads TGTGCCAGCAGTTATTCTAATGAAAAACTGTTTTTT. Translated: CASSYSNEKLFF.

The chain combines TRBV12-3 or TRBV12-4 with TRBJ1-2; perhaps TRBD1 as D (6 bases). CDR3 size: 12 residues. V was cut by 6 bases and J by 9 bases, with 14 bases left in between. In nucleotides, the CDR3 is TGTGCCAGCAGACTACCAGGGGATCGCTACACCTTC. Translation: CASRLPGDRYTF.

The CDR3 DNA reads as TGTGCCAGCAGCATCGGACTAGCGGGAGCACGCGAGCAGTACTTC. This codes for CASSIGLAGAREQYF. The genes are TRBV5-5 and TRBJ2-7; 13 bases align to TRBD2. With 4 bases clipped from V and 6 bases from J, the junction kept 7 bases outside the gene matches. The germline V gene encodes CDR1 SGHKS and CDR2 YYEKEE (reference sequence). The CDR3 runs 15 residues. Filled out from reference TRBV5-5 and TRBJ2-7, the complete variable domain reads DAGVTQSPTHLIKTRGQQVTLRCSPISGHKSVSWYQQVLGQGPQFIFQYYEKEERGRGNFPDRFSARQFPNYSSELNVNALLLGDSALYLCASSIGLAGAREQYFGPGTRLTVT.

The V call is TRBV6-5, the J call TRBJ2-7; D gene unclear. Trimming pared 8 bases from V and 4 bases from J, leaving 12 bases between. Germline V gene lookup returns CDR1 MNHEY and CDR2 SVGAGI. The CDR3 extends over 12 amino acids. CDR3 in DNA: TGTGCCAGCCGCTCAGATATATACGAGCAGTACTTC. It encodes CASRSDIYEQYF.

The chain links TRBV6-5 to TRBJ2-1; possible D gene TRBD2, 6 bases. CDR3 size: 15 residues. Germline CDR1 reads MNHEY; CDR2 reads SVGAGI. The V end was cut by 7 bases, the J end by 4 bases, with 17 bases between. The CDR3 loop reads CASMWEASVYNEQFF. The CDR3 DNA reads as TGTGCCAGCATGTGGGAAGCTAGCGTGTACAATGAGCAGTTCTTC.

This clone was seen a single time. CDR3 coding DNA: TGCGCCAGCAGCCACTCTAGAGGGATCGGAACTAATGAAAAACTGTTTTTT. Its protein is CASSHSRGIGTNEKLFF. The rearrangement links TRBV4-1 to TRBJ1-4; no firm D call. This CDR3 is built from 17 residues. V lost 3 bases, J lost 1 base, and 15 bases lay in between. The V gene's germline CDR1 is MGHRA and CDR2 YSYEKL.

The sample holds one count of this clone. The rearrangement links TRBV5-6 to TRBJ2-1, with 9 bases lining up with TRBD1. The CDR3 has 17 amino acids. After removal of 3 bases from V and 6 bases from J, the junction contained 13 bases not matched to a gene. Germline CDR1 is SGHDT and CDR2 is YYEEEE. The CDR3 sequence: CASSYLLQGARANEQFF. CDR3 bases: TGTGCCAGCAGCTACTTATTACAGGGGGCCAGGGCCAATGAGCAGTTCTTC. The full variable domain, rest sourced from reference TRBV5-6 and TRBJ2-1, is DAGVTQSPTHLIKTRGQQVTLRCSPKSGHDTVSWYQQALGQGPQFIFQYYEEEERQRGNFPDRFSGHQFPNYSSELNVNALLLGDSALYLCASSYLLQGARANEQFFGPGTRLTVL.

The V and J genes are TRBV2 and TRBJ1-1; 7 bases map to TRBD1. The V gene's germline CDR1 is SNHLY and CDR2 FYNNEI. The CDR3 runs to 13 residues. V was clipped by 6 bases and J by 4 bases; unmatched bases: 5. In DNA, the CDR3 is TGTGCCAGCAGCCGGGACAGCCTCACTGAAGCTTTCTTT. As protein: CASSRDSLTEAFF.

In this sample, this clone turned up a few times. This chain uses TRBV2 with TRBJ1-1; 8 bases map to TRBD1. The CDR3 runs to 16 residues. Germline V CDR1 and CDR2: SNHLY, FYNNEI. The junction had 6 bases not matched to a gene; V was cut back by 0 bases and J by 3 bases. CDR3 DNA sequence: TGTGCCAGCAGTGAAGCCCGGGACAGGTTTCACACTGAAGCTTTCTTT. The encoded protein is CASSEARDRFHTEAFF.

The genes are TRBV7-9 and TRBJ1-1; TRBD1 matches at 11 bases. V dropped 5 bases and J dropped 3; count of bases not matched to a gene: 14. Germline CDR1 is SEHNR and CDR2 is FQNEAQ (reference sequence). This CDR3 contains 18 residues. The CDR3: CASSQTGQGARRDTEAFF. In nucleotides, the CDR3 is TGTGCCAGCAGCCAAACCGGACAGGGGGCCCGTAGGGACACTGAAGCTTTCTTT.

CDR3: CASSRGQSRDSPLHF. As DNA, the CDR3 is TGTGCCAGCAGCCGAGGGCAGTCCCGAGATTCACCCCTCCACTTT. The chain uses TRBV3-1 (or the pseudogene TRBV3-2) and TRBJ1-6; no clear D gene. This CDR3 spans 15 amino acids. Looked up from germline, CDR1 is LGHDT and CDR2 is YNNKEL (reference sequence). V was pared by 4 bases and J by 8 bases, with 15 bases between.

This clone was counted a single time. The chain joins TRBV19 to TRBJ1-3; D perhaps matches TRBD1 (6 bases). The V end was cut by 10 bases, the J end by 3 bases, with 13 bases between. CDR1 is LNHDA and CDR2 is SQIVND in the germline V gene (reference sequence). The CDR3 spans 13 residues. CDR3: CATRTVVGNTIYF. For the CDR3, the DNA is TGTGCCACCAGGACAGTTGTTGGAAACACCATATATTTT.

This clone was counted only a few times. The DNA for the CDR3 is TGTGCCACCTGGGGCTATGAAAAACTGTTTTTT. This sequence encodes CATWGYEKLFF. The rearrangement links TRBV2 to TRBJ1-4; possibly TRBD1 for D (5 bases). Trimming took off 10 bases at V and 6 bases at J, with 9 bases between the two ends. Germline CDR1 is SNHLY and CDR2 is FYNNEI. This CDR3 has 11 amino acids.

J is TRBJ2-1 and V is TRBV27; 8 nucleotides line up with TRBD1. Trimming removed 2 bases from V and 0 bases from J; junction bases left unmatched: 0. The CDR3 has 15 amino acids. Germline V CDR1 and CDR2: MNHEY, SMNVEV (reference sequence). CDR3 region: CASSLDRGSYNEQFF. The CDR3 DNA sequence: TGTGCCAGCAGTTTAGACAGGGGCTCCTACAATGAGCAGTTCTTC.

This clone was detected a few times. The chain is built from TRBV28 and TRBJ1-1; maybe TRBD1 (5 bases). Trimming took 6 bases from V and 4 from J, leaving 12 bases between them. The CDR3 is 13 residues long. Germline CDR1 MDHEN, CDR2 SYDVKM. In DNA, the CDR3 is TGTGCCAGCAGCCGGGACTTTCCCACTGAAGCTTTCTTT. It specifies CASSRDFPTEAFF.

This chain uses TRBV29-1 with TRBJ2-1, with a tentative D call TRBD2 (5 bases). The CDR3 extends over 12 amino acids. The ends were cut back, 7 bases at V and 10 bases at J, with 17 bases in the middle. Germline V gene sequence: CDR1 SQVTM, CDR2 ANQGSEA. CDR3 DNA sequence: TGCAGCGCCCAACCGGGGTCGAGAGAGCAGTTCTTC. Translating gives CSAQPGSREQFF.

The rearrangement links TRBV10-3 to TRBJ2-5, with 8 bases identical to TRBD2. Trimming cost V 0 bases and J 13 bases; bases outside gene matches: 13. Germline CDR1 ENHRY, CDR2 SYGVKD. This CDR3 is built from 15 residues. CDR3 bases: TGTGCCATCAGTGAGTCGGTGGTAGCGGGGACTCCCACGTACTTC. Its translation is CAISESVVAGTPTYF.

The chain has TRBV3-1 (or the pseudogene TRBV3-2) and TRBJ1-4; D call uncertain. V was pared by 0 bases and J by 8 bases, with 4 bases between. Germline V gene data show CDR1 as LGHDT and CDR2 as YNNKEL (reference sequence). The CDR3 is 12 residues long. CDR3 sequence reads: CASSQDLEKLFF. The CDR3 DNA reads as TGTGCCAGCAGCCAAGATCTGGAAAAACTGTTTTTT.

The chain recombines TRBV6-5 with TRBJ2-7; TRBD1 matches at 8 bases. This CDR3 is built from 14 residues. V lost 7 bases and J lost 0; bases outside the gene matches: 5. The germline V gene encodes CDR1 MNHEY and CDR2 SVGAGI. CDR3 DNA: TGTGCCAGCATCTCCGGACAGGGCTCCTACGAGCAGTACTTC. Translation: CASISGQGSYEQYF.

This chain uses TRBV19 with TRBJ2-7, with TRBD1 identical over 9 bases. Losses at the gene ends were 3 bases for V and 3 bases for J; bases not matched to a gene: 6. This CDR3 contains 15 residues. Germline CDR1 is LNHDA and CDR2 is SQIVND (reference sequence). The CDR3 loop is CASSISGTGNYEQYF. CDR3 in DNA: TGTGCCAGTAGTATCTCCGGGACAGGGAACTACGAGCAGTACTTC. Looking up the rest from reference TRBV19 and TRBJ2-7 gives the full variable domain: DGGITQSPKYLFRKEGQNVTLSCEQNLNHDAMYWYRQDPGQGLRLIYYSQIVNDFQKGDIAEGYSVSREKKESFPLTVTSAQKNPTAFYLCASSISGTGNYEQYFGPGTRLTVT.

V gene TRBV28 combines with J gene TRBJ2-3, with 10 bases that match TRBD1. In germline, CDR1 is MDHEN, CDR2 SYDVKM. With V trimmed by 5 bases and J by 14 bases, 7 bases remained unmatched. The CDR3 is made up of 12 amino acids. CDR3 sequence (DNA): TGTGCCAGCAGTGACCCCCGGGACAGGGGGTATTTT. Protein: CASSDPRDRGYF.

The gene calls are TRBV5-1 and TRBJ1-2; D is unresolved. The V end lost 2 bases, the J end lost 6 bases, and 20 bases lay between the germline ends. The CDR3 is 16 amino acids. In germline, CDR1 is SGHRS, CDR2 YFSETQ. The CDR3 sequence: CASSFMEGGRPDGYTF. The CDR3 region has the DNA TGCGCCAGCAGCTTTATGGAGGGAGGCCGTCCCGATGGCTACACCTTC.

The rearrangement uses TRBV28 and TRBJ2-7; 12 bases match TRBD2. The V segment lost 3 bases and the J segment 6 bases; nucleotides outside the gene matches: 6. This CDR3 has 15 amino acids. Per the germline V gene, CDR1 is MDHEN and CDR2 is SYDVKM. CDR3 bases: TGTGCCAGCAGTTTGCCTAGCGGGAGGGCCTTCGAGCAGTACTTC. Translation gives CASSLPSGRAFEQYF.

This chain uses TRBV6-6 with TRBJ2-7; 7 bases map to TRBD1. The CDR3 consists of 13 residues. V trimming: 4 bases; J trimming: 3 bases; junction bases outside the gene matches: 3. Germline V gene sequence: CDR1 MNHNY, CDR2 SVGAGI (reference sequence). The CDR3, as DNA: TGTGCCAGCAGTTCCCGGACAGGCTACGAGCAGTACTTC. It translates to CASSSRTGYEQYF.

This clone was counted once. V gene TRBV5-1 combines with J gene TRBJ2-5; possible D gene TRBD2, 6 bases. Per the germline V gene, CDR1 is SGHRS and CDR2 is YFSETQ. Trimming stripped 0 bases from V and 0 bases from J, with 9 bases between. This CDR3 is 15 amino acids long. This CDR3 reads CASSLGRGNQETQYF. The CDR3, as DNA: TGCGCCAGCAGCTTGGGTCGGGGGAACCAAGAGACCCAGTACTTC. Complete variable domain (other parts from reference TRBV5-1 and TRBJ2-5): KAGVTQTPRYLIKTRGQQVTLSCSPISGHRSVSWYQQTPGQGLQFLFEYFSETQRNKGNFPGRFSGRQFSNSRSEMNVSTLELGDSALYLCASSLGRGNQETQYFGPGTRLLVL.